Listed below are T cell receptor beta chains from one sample, sequenced in a study of T cells in localized non-small cell lung cancer. Libraries were prepared by immunoSEQ multiplex PCR; TCRdb keeps only in-frame clonotypes and omits some of them. The table records about 33,000 clones, over 80% of them present only once. Sequencing used peripheral blood, obtained before any cancer treatment. The receptors were sampled from a female donor older than 55 with stage I lung adenocarcinoma. CDR3s include the opening cysteine and the closing phenylalanine or tryptophan.

TRBJ2-7,TRBV5-1,CASSGGYLAEGEQYF
TRBJ2-7,TRBV5-1,CASSPGQSYEQYF
TRBJ1-2,TRBV25-1,CASSDRGQGANYGYTF
TRBJ1-1,TRBV6-1,CASTGWQVDTEAFF
TRBJ1-2,TRBV21-1,CASSKEAMGFYTGQGSYGYTF
TRBJ2-5,TRBV6-5,CASSQLATRETQYF
TRBJ2-5,TRBV7-2,CASSLHPDRQETQYF
TRBJ2-3,TRBV11-3,CASSYHSRSTDTQYF
TRBJ2-6,TRBV7-2,CASSNTWGAGANVLTF
TRBJ2-1,TRBV5-4,CASSLGGAAYNEQFF
TRBJ2-5,TRBV25-1,CASSVVQETQYF
TRBJ1-3,TRBV5-1,CASSLEAGAGNTIYF
TRBJ2-5,TRBV5-1,CASSFGSQETQYF
TRBJ1-2,TRBV5-4,CASSLGGTGFGGYTF
TRBJ1-1,TRBV6-1,CASSDNWGGGGGTEAFF
TRBJ2-7,TRBV6-5,CASSSTGVGAEQYF
TRBJ2-7,TRBV4-3,CASSQEIRGIHEQYF
TRBJ1-5,TRBV29-1,CSVGTSSNQPQHF
TRBJ2-7,TRBV6-5,CASSSPRQGAIGEQYF
TRBJ2-7,TRBV28,CASSPGRAYEQYF
TRBJ2-3,TRBV7-9,CASSSKGRTSSTDTQYF
TRBJ1-6,TRBV2,CASTGGNSPLHF
TRBJ2-3,TRBV19,CASSIGGRVADTQYF
TRBJ1-3,TRBV18,CASSLDRGGNTIYF
TRBJ2-5,TRBV5-1,CASSSFGGAQETQYF
TRBJ2-1,TRBV5-1,CASSLDAGASYNEQFF
TRBJ2-3,TRBV19,CASSRDYSGGADTQYF
TRBJ2-3,TRBV15,CATSRATARGTDTQYF
TRBJ1-1,TRBV28,CASSFRQGVNTEAFF
TRBJ2-2,TRBV5-4,CASSRPSGENTGELFF
TRBJ1-2,TRBV19,CASSNRGQGHYGYTF
TRBJ1-3,TRBV18,CASSSGTASTGNTIYF
TRBJ2-3,TRBV11-2,CASSLASGGATDTQYF
TRBJ1-6,TRBV19,CASHQGAGGFNSPLHF
TRBJ1-1,TRBV2,CAGHSGNTEAFF
TRBJ1-1,TRBV11-3,CASSLNFNTEAFF
TRBJ2-1,TRBV30,CAWRSLARTSMRDEQFF
TRBJ1-2,TRBV19,CASKEGNGPHGYTF
TRBJ2-3,TRBV5-1,CASSEGVPGVGTDTQYF
TRBJ1-3,TRBV30,CAWGSRKFTGTGNTIYF
TRBJ1-3,TRBV30,CAWSAILTGVLTGNTIYF
TRBJ2-5,TRBV7-9,CASSLSFGLAGGKETQYF
TRBJ2-7,TRBV6-5,CASGVSRAANYEQYF
TRBJ2-2,TRBV5-1,CASSFAGTPGTGELFF
TRBJ1-2,TRBV5-4,CASNQGIEDYGYTF
TRBJ2-1,TRBV19,CASSTPAGRGEQFF
TRBJ2-3,TRBV6-5,CASSYSQGGSTDTQYF
TRBJ1-2,TRBV19,CASSSGNLGLGANYGYTF
TRBJ1-1,TRBV6-4,CASSPDRTNTEAFF
TRBJ2-7,TRBV6-5,CASSLGFEQYF